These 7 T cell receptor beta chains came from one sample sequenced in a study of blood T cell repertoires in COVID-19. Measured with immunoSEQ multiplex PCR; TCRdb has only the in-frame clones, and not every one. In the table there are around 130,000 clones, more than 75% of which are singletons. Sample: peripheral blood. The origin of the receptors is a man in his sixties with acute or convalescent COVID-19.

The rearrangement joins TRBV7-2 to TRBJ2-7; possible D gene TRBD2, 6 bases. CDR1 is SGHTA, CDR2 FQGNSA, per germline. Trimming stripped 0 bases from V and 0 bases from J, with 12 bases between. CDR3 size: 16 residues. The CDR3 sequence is CASSLAEGPSSYEQYF. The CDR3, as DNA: TGTGCCAGCAGCTTAGCGGAGGGACCCAGCTCCTACGAGCAGTACTTC. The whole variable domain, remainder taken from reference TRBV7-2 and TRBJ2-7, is GAGVSQSPSNKVTEKGKDVELRCDPISGHTALYWYRQSLGQGLEFLIYFQGNSAPDKSGLPSDRFSAERTGGSVSTLTIQRTQQEDSAVYLCASSLAEGPSSYEQYFGPGTRLTVT.

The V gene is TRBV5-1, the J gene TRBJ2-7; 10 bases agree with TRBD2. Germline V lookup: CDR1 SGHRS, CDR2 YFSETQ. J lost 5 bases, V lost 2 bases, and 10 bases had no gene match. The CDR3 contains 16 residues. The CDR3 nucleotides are TGCGCCAGCAGCTTTTCTAGCGGGAGTTCCCCCCACGAGCAGTACTTC. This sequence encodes CASSFSSGSSPHEQYF.

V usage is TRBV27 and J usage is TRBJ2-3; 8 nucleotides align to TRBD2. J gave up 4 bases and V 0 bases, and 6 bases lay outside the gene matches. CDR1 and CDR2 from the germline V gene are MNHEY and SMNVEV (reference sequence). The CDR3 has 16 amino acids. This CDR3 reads CASSLSVGRASDTQYF. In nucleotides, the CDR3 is TGTGCCAGCAGTTTATCGGTCGGGAGGGCATCAGATACGCAGTATTTT.

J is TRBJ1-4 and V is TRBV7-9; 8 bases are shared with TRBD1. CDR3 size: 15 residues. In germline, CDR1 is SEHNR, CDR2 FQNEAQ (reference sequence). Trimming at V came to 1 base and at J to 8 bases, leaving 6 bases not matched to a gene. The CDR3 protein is CASSLGRGLREKLFF. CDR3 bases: TGTGCCAGCAGCTTAGGCAGGGGGCTTCGGGAAAAACTGTTTTTT.

This CDR3 is CASSYGPGNTGELFF. CDR3 nucleotide sequence: TGTGCCAGCAGTTATGGGCCAGGTAACACCGGGGAGCTGTTTTTT. This sequence joins TRBV6-2 or TRBV6-3 and TRBJ2-2; unclear D gene. CDR1 is MNHEY, CDR2 SVGEGT, per germline. V lost 3 bases and J 2 bases, leaving 10 bases between the germline ends. The CDR3 is 15 amino acids.

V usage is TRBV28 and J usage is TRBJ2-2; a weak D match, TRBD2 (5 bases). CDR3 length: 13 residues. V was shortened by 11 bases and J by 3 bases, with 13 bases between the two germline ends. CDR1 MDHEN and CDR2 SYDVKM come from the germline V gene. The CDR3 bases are TGTGCCGGGGAGAGTTTGCACACCGGGGAGCTGTTTTTT. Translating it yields CAGESLHTGELFF.

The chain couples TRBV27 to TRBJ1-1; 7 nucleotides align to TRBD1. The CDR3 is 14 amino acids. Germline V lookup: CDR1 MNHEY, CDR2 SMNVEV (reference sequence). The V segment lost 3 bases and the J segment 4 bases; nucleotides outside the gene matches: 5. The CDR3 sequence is CASSFQGEFTEAFF. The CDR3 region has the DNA TGTGCCAGCAGTTTCCAGGGGGAATTCACTGAAGCTTTCTTT.